This T cell receptor beta chain stems from a study of T cells in women clearing cervical HPV infection. Turning to the study itself: Case blood drawn at lesion detection; control blood after infection cleared.

Sequenced by immunoSEQ multiplex PCR; TCRdb stores in-frame clones only, minus some. In all, the sample yields about 31,000 clones. The CDR3 spans 13 residues. The germline V gene encodes CDR1 LNHDA and CDR2 SQIVND (reference sequence). As for this clone: The target antigen is unknown. The read ends 3 residues shy of where the CDR3 ends; the end is completed using the germline J gene.

Findings and limits, study-wide: TRBV6-7 abundance was lower in cases than controls (approximately 0.11% versus 0.16%). Combining TCR richness with V gene abundances gave around 0.87 AUC.

The TCR was taken from a woman aged 18-70 years with a cervical HPV16 infection that either progressed to CIN3+ or cleared (not recorded which). The rearrangement joins TRBV19 to TRBJ1-2; weak D call: TRBD1 (6 bases). What was sequenced was blood buffy coat. The CDR3 DNA, read in part, is TGTGCCAGTGCCCCTGGGGACATCAAAGGC. Protein product: CASAPGDIKG. From start to end, the CDR3 is CASAPGDIKGYTF.